The 17 T cell receptor beta chains below all came from one sample that was sequenced in a study of glioma-infiltrating T cells. Amplification of TCR alpha and beta CDR3 regions from RNA used iRepertoire nested multiplex PCR. One entry per CDR3 protein results from TCRdb running MiXCR on the multiplex PCR reads. The sample contains about 180,000 distinct CDR3 sequences, about 47% of which appear only once. Sequenced: glioma tissue, nonneoplastic brain tissue, or PBMCs (not recorded which). All receptors come from a human donor with low-grade glioma or glioblastoma, undergoing nonglioma brain surgery, or in good health (not recorded which).

This clonotype has a handful of counts. Being one base from a much bigger clone, this may be a read error. V is TRBV15 and J is TRBJ2-5, with D unresolved. The CDR3 is made up of 15 amino acids. Trimming took off 0 bases at V and 7 bases at J, with 15 bases between the two ends. Per germline, CDR1 LNHNV and CDR2 YYDKDF (reference sequence). The CDR3 is CATSRDILYGGTQYF. The CDR3 DNA reads TGTGCCACCAGCAGAGATATATTATATGGTGGGACCCAGTACTTC.

This clonotype appeared many times. The gene calls are TRBV7-2 and TRBJ2-1; perhaps D is TRBD1 or TRBD2 (5 bases each). The V end lost 5 bases, the J end lost 10 bases, and 12 bases lay between the germline ends. The CDR3 covers 12 residues. Per the germline V gene, CDR1 is SGHTA and CDR2 is FQGNSA. CDR3 region: CASSAPGREQFF. In DNA, the CDR3 is TGTGCCAGCAGCGCACCGGGACGCGAGCAGTTCTTC.

In its sample, this clonotype was seen many times. The chain combines TRBV6-1 with TRBJ1-3; D call uncertain. The V gene lost 7 bases and the J gene lost 4 bases, with 11 bases spanning the gap. This CDR3 region has 13 residues. CDR1 is MNHNS, CDR2 SASEGT, per germline. The CDR3 reads CASNLEKGNTIYF. The CDR3 DNA sequence: TGTGCCAGCAACTTAGAAAAAGGAAACACCATATATTTT.

The CDR3 is CSAFTENTGELFF. The CDR3 DNA follows: TGCAGCGCCTTTACAGAGAACACCGGGGAGCTGTTTTTT. V usage is TRBV29-1 and J usage is TRBJ2-2; no clear D. V was clipped by 7 bases and J by 1 base, with 10 bases between them. Germline assignment: CDR1 SQVTM and CDR2 ANQGSEA. The CDR3 length is 13 residues.

There are many counts of this clonotype. The CDR3 nucleotides read TGTGCCAGCAGTAAGGACAGGTTAACAGATACGCAGTATTTT. Protein product: CASSKDRLTDTQYF. This chain connects TRBV2 to TRBJ2-3; 7 bases line up with TRBD1. CDR1 is SNHLY and CDR2 is FYNNEI in the germline V gene. This CDR3 has 14 residues. Trimming removed 5 bases from V and 3 bases from J; junction bases left unmatched: 5.

Concerning this clonotype itself: This CDR3 fails to terminate in the conserved phenylalanine or tryptophan, so it likely reflects a read error. Because the CDR3's place on the DNA is in doubt, the DNA is left out and the CDR3 is given as listed by TCRdb. This rearrangement joins TRBV20-1 to TRBJ2-7; the table calls TRBD2, which could not be checked here. CDR1 and CDR2 (germline): DFQATT, SNEGSKA (reference sequence). Ends included, the CDR3 has 13 residues. The CDR3: CSVRTSGTYERYL.

Worth noting for this clonotype: A junction boundary mismatches the germline segment, possibly from a read error. The V gene is TRBV27, the J gene TRBJ2-3; TRBD2 is a possible D gene (5 bases). Germline V gene lookup returns CDR1 MNHEY and CDR2 SMNVEV (reference sequence). The CDR3 loop spans 14 amino acids. CDR3 loop: CAISLARSTYTQYF. CDR3 DNA sequence: TGTGCCATCAGTTTAGCGCGGTCCACATATACGCAGTATTTT.

The V gene is TRBV30, the J gene TRBJ1-2; possibly TRBD1 for D (6 bases). Germline loops: CDR1 GTSNPN, CDR2 SVGIG (reference sequence). V was trimmed by 1 base and J by 6 bases, leaving 12 bases between them. CDR3 length equals 13 residues. CDR3 loop: CAWSARQDDGYTF. In DNA, the CDR3 is TGTGCCTGGAGTGCAAGACAGGATGATGGCTACACCTTC.

This sequence joins TRBV7-9 and TRBJ2-5, with D perhaps matching TRBD1 (6 bases). The J call is uncertain, as TRBJ2-7 better fits the DNA end. CDR1 SEHNR and CDR2 FQNEAQ come from the germline V gene (reference sequence). The CDR3 is 13 residues long. The CDR3 loop is CASSRDTPYEQYF. CDR3 nucleotide sequence: TGTGCCAGCAGCCGGGACACCCCCTACGAGCAGTACTTC.

This clonotype turned up a few times. The chain recombines TRBV28 with TRBJ2-6, with unresolved D. Germline V gene lookup returns CDR1 MDHEN and CDR2 SYDVKM. The CDR3 covers 15 residues. Trimming left V 8 bases short and J 0 bases short, with 11 bases between. Here the CDR3 DNA reads TGTGCCAGCGGGGTTCTAAGCTCTGGGGCCAACGTCCTGACTTTC. Translation gives CASGVLSSGANVLTF.

V is TRBV5-1 and J is TRBJ2-5; D gene unclear. There are 13 residues in the CDR3. Trimming took 0 bases from V and 4 from J, leaving 7 bases between them. Germline CDR1 reads SGHRS; CDR2 reads YFSETQ. CDR3 bases: TGCGCCAGCAGCTTGGGGGCAGGAGAGACCCAGTACTTC. Translating gives CASSLGAGETQYF. Full variable domain (rest looked up from reference TRBV5-1 and TRBJ2-5): KAGVTQTPRYLIKTRGQQVTLSCSPISGHRSVSWYQQTPGQGLQFLFEYFSETQRNKGNFPGRFSGRQFSNSRSEMNVSTLELGDSALYLCASSLGAGETQYFGPGTRLLVL.

This clonotype was found many times. The genes are TRBV25-1 and TRBJ2-2; the D call may be TRBD1 or TRBD2 (5 bases each). The CDR3 is 13 amino acids. V gave up 4 bases and J gave up 6 bases, with 9 bases separating them. Germline CDR1 is MGHDK and CDR2 is SYGVNS. Written as DNA, the CDR3 is TGTGCCAGCAGTGGGGACGGCCCCGGGGAGCTGTTTTTT. Translated: CASSGDGPGELFF.

A remark on this clonotype: Relative to the germline gene, one junction end is altered; a read error may explain this. The V call is TRBV6-1, the J call TRBJ2-7, with a weak D call TRBD1 (5 bases). This CDR3 contains 13 residues. CDR1 and CDR2 (germline): MNHNS, SASEGT. The CDR3 spells CARSPGLSYEQYF. The CDR3 DNA follows: TGTGCCAGAAGTCCAGGGCTCTCCTACGAGCAGTATTTC.

This clonotype was found many times. This rearrangement joins TRBV15 to TRBJ2-7, with D uncertain. The V end was cut by 0 bases, the J end by 2 bases, with 14 bases between. Germline CDR1 LNHNV, CDR2 YYDKDF (reference sequence). The CDR3 loop spans 16 amino acids. CDR3 nucleotides: TGTGCCACCAGCAGAGATGACACCTTCCGACCCTACGAGCAGTACTTC. As protein: CATSRDDTFRPYEQYF.

This chain joins TRBV20-1 and TRBJ2-1, with 8 bases fitting TRBD2. CDR1 DFQATT and CDR2 SNEGSKA come from the germline V gene (reference sequence). The CDR3 is 14 residues long. The ends lost 3 bases at V and 10 bases at J; junction bases unmatched: 11. DNA of the CDR3: TGCAGTGCTAGTGATAGCGGGATACGCGGCGAGCAGTTCTTC. It translates to CSASDSGIRGEQFF.

There are many counts of this clonotype. CDR3: CATSSQYEQYF. DNA for the CDR3: TGTGCCACCAGCTCCCAGTACGAGCAGTACTTC. The chain couples TRBV15 to TRBJ2-7; D gene ambiguous. V lost 5 bases and J lost 4, with 6 bases in between. The CDR3 extends over 11 amino acids. In germline, CDR1 is LNHNV, CDR2 YYDKDF (reference sequence).

The CDR3 DNA sequence: TGTGCCAGCAGCCTGGCAGCGGCCGGGGAGCTGTTTTTT. Protein product: CASSLAAAGELFF. V and J are TRBV5-4 and TRBJ2-2, with D possibly TRBD2 on 5 matching bases. Germline loops: CDR1 SGHNT, CDR2 YYREEE (reference sequence). The CDR3 contains 13 residues. The V end was cut by 4 bases, the J end by 6 bases, with 10 bases between.